Detailed here is one T cell receptor beta chain. These data come from a study of cytomegalovirus exposure and HLA in healthy donors. The ends were cut back, 7 bases at V and 0 bases at J, with 32 bases in the middle. The CDR3 has 21 residues. Primers: 60 Vbeta forward and 13 Jbeta reverse. Clones were read by immunoSEQ multiplex PCR, and TCRdb kept only the in-frame ones, dropping some. The sample records some 90,000 clones, around 74% being singletons. The sequencing input was PBMCs. The V call is TRBV6-7, the J call TRBJ2-3; tentatively, D is TRBD1 (11 bases). TRBV6-7 is an ORF, with its function uncertain. The sequence derives from a woman in her 70s in good health and CMV-seropositive. The CDR3 nucleotides read TGTGCCAGCAAGGGACAGGGGGAGGGACTAGCGCCGAAAAGGAGCACAGATACGCAGTATTTT. This translates into CASKGQGEGLAPKRSTDTQYF.